This T cell receptor beta chain stems from a study of OX40 agonist ivuxolimab in advanced cancers. Findings of the study overall: Normalized T-cell clonal expansion was also low in a subset of nonresponders.

Clones were sequenced by immunoSEQ multiplex PCR, and TCRdb holds only the in-frame ones, with some missing. The sample has 65,000 to 85,000 clones; around 90% are singletons. Note on this clone: Antigen unknown.

The CDR3 has 15 residues. Germline CDR1 SGHKS, CDR2 YYEKEE (reference sequence). V gave up 2 bases and J gave up 6 bases; unmatched junction bases: 5. Peripheral blood came from all dose cohorts at three timepoints. This sequence was found in an adult with an advanced solid tumor such as melanoma, head and neck, liver or kidney cancer. The V and J genes are TRBV5-5 and TRBJ2-1, with 10 bases matching TRBD1. Sequences were derived from CD4+ or CD8+ T cells sorted from blood, sampled in a trial of the OX40 agonist ivuxolimab. The CDR3 sequence is CASSFRTGGTNEQFF. For the CDR3, the DNA is TGTGCCAGCAGCTTCCGGACAGGGGGTACCAATGAGCAGTTCTTC.